The clone carrying this T cell receptor beta chain was detected ten times or more. The antigen remains undetermined. This entry comes from a study of T-cell reconstitution after alpha-beta-depleted transplantation in children. Germline CDR1 and CDR2: MDHEN and SYDVKM. The CDR3 is 15 residues long. Trimming removed 10 bases from V and 4 bases from J; junction bases left unmatched: 10. Study-wide findings and caveats: The origin of high day-60 TCRbeta diversity in some patients lay in surviving recipient T cells and thymic progenitors. Two months or so post-transplant, alpha-beta T cells reportedly derived from several hundred expanded graft clones.

A library of TCRbeta sequences, prepared with unique molecular identifiers, was generated. Via MiXCR, TCRdb re-called the PCR reads, giving one row per CDR3 protein. The sample contains roughly 200,000 distinct CDR3 sequences, approximately 8.4% of which appear only once. This chain links TRBV28 with TRBJ2-3; 11 bases line up with TRBD1. The sample consisted of PBMCs, mostly from graft donor cells, taken 360 days after TCRalphabeta/CD19-depleted stem cell transplant. The receptor comes from a male patient aged 2-10 years who had a stem cell transplant for acute myeloid leukemia, so the T cells may come from the graft donor. The CDR3 nucleotides are TGTGCCATAGATGGAGGGACAGGGGGTTCAGATACGCAGTATTTT. Translated: CAIDGGTGGSDTQYF.